These 20 T cell receptor beta chains came from one sample sequenced in a study of blood T cell repertoires in COVID-19. Only in-frame clones appear in the TCRdb table, and some are missing; sequencing was by immunoSEQ multiplex PCR. The sample includes about 400,000 clones, around 89% of them seen just once. What was sequenced was peripheral blood. The origin of the receptors is a man in his forties with acute or convalescent COVID-19.

The chain joins TRBV9 to TRBJ2-1; weak D call: TRBD1 (6 bases). V lost 3 bases, J lost 6 bases, and 19 bases lay in between. The CDR3 has 16 amino acids. CDR1 SGDLS and CDR2 YYNGEE come from the germline V gene. The DNA for the CDR3 is TGTGCCAGCAGCGCAGCACCGGGACAAATAGTCAATGAGCAGTTCTTC. Amino acids: CASSAAPGQIVNEQFF.

The chain is built from TRBV3-1 (or the pseudogene TRBV3-2) and TRBJ2-2, with 12 bases lining up with TRBD2. The CDR3 consists of 15 residues. The V gene end was trimmed by 4 bases and the J gene end by 6 bases; junction bases not matched to a gene: 3. Germline V gene lookup returns CDR1 LGHDT and CDR2 YNNKEL (reference sequence). The CDR3, as DNA: TGTGCCAGCAGCCGACTAGCGGGAGTGGCCGGGGAGCTGTTTTTT. Translated, it gives CASSRLAGVAGELFF.

V and J are TRBV5-5 and TRBJ1-2; no firm D call. Deletions cut 2 bases from V and 2 bases from J, with 7 bases between. The germline CDR1 and CDR2 sequences are SGHKS and YYEKEE (reference sequence). The CDR3 is made up of 13 amino acids. The CDR3 region is CASSFTENYGYTF. In DNA, the CDR3 is TGTGCCAGCAGCTTTACAGAGAACTATGGCTACACCTTC.

This chain uses TRBV6-5 with TRBJ1-4; a possible D gene is TRBD1 (6 bases). The CDR3 is 15 amino acids. Trimming stripped 5 bases from V and 0 bases from J, with 10 bases between. The germline V gene has CDR1 MNHEY and CDR2 SVGAGI. CDR3 sequence: CASSRTAATNEKLFF. CDR3 coding DNA: TGTGCCAGCAGTCGGACAGCTGCAACTAATGAAAAACTGTTTTTT.

V is TRBV4-3 and J is TRBJ1-2, with 9 positions matching TRBD1. The CDR3 runs to 16 residues. V shed 2 bases, J shed 3 bases, and the junction held 7 bases outside the gene matches. From germline, CDR1 is LGHNA and CDR2 YSLEER. In nucleotides, the CDR3 is TGCGCCAGCAGCCAATTCCCGGGACAGGGAGACTATGGCTACACCTTC. The encoded protein is CASSQFPGQGDYGYTF.

J is TRBJ1-1 and V is TRBV6-6, with D perhaps matching TRBD1 (5 bases). This CDR3 has 14 residues. Germline V CDR1 and CDR2: MNHNY, SVGAGI (reference sequence). The V end lost 2 bases, the J end lost 1 base, and 8 bases lay between the germline ends. The CDR3 region has the DNA TGTGCCAGCAGTTACCGAGGACAGAACACTGAAGCTTTCTTT. Amino acids: CASSYRGQNTEAFF.

The gene calls are TRBV7-9 and TRBJ1-3, with TRBD1 identical over 7 bases. Germline trimming cut 3 bases from V and 3 bases from J; bases unmatched to any gene: 8. The germline CDR1 and CDR2 sequences are SEHNR and FQNEAQ (reference sequence). The CDR3 length is 16 residues. CDR3 protein: CASSFLDRSYGNTIYF. As DNA, the CDR3 is TGTGCCAGCAGCTTCTTGGACAGGAGCTATGGAAACACCATATATTTT.

The chain employs TRBV9 and TRBJ2-1, with D possibly matching TRBD2 (5 bases). The CDR3 is made up of 15 amino acids. Per the germline V gene, CDR1 is SGDLS and CDR2 is YYNGEE. V was shortened by 3 bases and J by 10 bases, with 20 bases between the two germline ends. Here the CDR3 DNA reads TGTGCCAGCAGCGCGTTGGTAGCGCCACAGAACGAGCAGTTCTTC. It codes for CASSALVAPQNEQFF.

The CDR3 sequence is CASSPAGIYNEQFF. The CDR3 bases are TGTGCCAGCAGCCCAGCCGGGATCTACAATGAGCAGTTCTTC. The chain couples TRBV7-8 to TRBJ2-1, with D tentatively TRBD2 (5 bases). Germline V lookup: CDR1 SGHVS, CDR2 FQNEAQ. V shed 5 bases and J shed 3 bases, with 11 bases lying between them. CDR3 length: 14 amino acids.

The V call is TRBV6-5, the J call TRBJ2-7, with 8 bases matching TRBD2. This CDR3 region has 15 residues. CDR1 and CDR2 from the germline V gene are MNHEY and SVGAGI. V trimming: 6 bases; J trimming: 7 bases; junction bases outside the gene matches: 14. CDR3 sequence: CASSTRTSQRREQYF. The CDR3 region has the DNA TGTGCCAGCAGCACTCGGACTAGCCAACGTAGGGAGCAGTACTTC.

The chain links TRBV18 to TRBJ1-1, with a possible D match to TRBD1 (6 bases). With 2 bases removed from V and 4 bases from J, the gap between germline ends came to 11 bases. Germline V gene lookup returns CDR1 KGHSH and CDR2 LQKENI. The CDR3 extends over 14 amino acids. The CDR3 DNA follows: TGTGCCAGCTCACCAACTCAGGGGAGCACTGAAGCTTTCTTT. Translation gives CASSPTQGSTEAFF.

The V call is TRBV10-3, the J call TRBJ1-1, with D perhaps TRBD1 (6 bases). CDR1 ENHRY and CDR2 SYGVKD come from the germline V gene. Trimming took 10 bases from V and 9 from J, leaving 18 bases between them. The CDR3 extends over 12 amino acids. DNA of the CDR3: TGTGCCACACGGGACACCCAAGGGCAAGCTTTCTTT. Translated, it gives CATRDTQGQAFF.

The chain recombines TRBV12-3 or TRBV12-4 with TRBJ2-7, with unresolved D. CDR3 length: 13 residues. Trimming took 5 bases from V and 4 from J, leaving 12 bases between them. The CDR3 DNA sequence: TGTGCCAGCAGTCCCCATTCAACATACGAGCAGTACTTC. Translated: CASSPHSTYEQYF.

The V and J genes are TRBV28 and TRBJ1-1, with D uncertain. The CDR3 is made up of 14 amino acids. Trimming removed 1 base at V and 1 base at J, with 7 bases between. Per the germline V gene, CDR1 is MDHEN and CDR2 is SYDVKM. Written as DNA, the CDR3 is TGTGCCAGCAGTTTATTCCCCGGGAACACTGAAGCTTTCTTT. Amino acid sequence: CASSLFPGNTEAFF.

The rearrangement links TRBV6-5 to TRBJ1-1; possibly TRBD1 for D (5 bases). This CDR3 is 15 amino acids long. V lost 7 bases, J lost 0 bases, and 15 bases lay in between. Germline CDR1 reads MNHEY; CDR2 reads SVGAGI. In DNA form, the CDR3 reads TGTGCCAGCAAAACGACAGAACTCATGAACACTGAAGCTTTCTTT. It translates to CASKTTELMNTEAFF.

The genes are TRBV4-2 and TRBJ1-1, with unresolved D. Trimming stripped 4 bases from V and 0 bases from J, with 18 bases between. CDR3 length: 17 amino acids. The germline V gene has CDR1 LGHNA and CDR2 YNFKEQ. This CDR3 is CASSPGRKVLMNTEAFF. The CDR3 DNA is TGTGCCAGCAGCCCCGGGAGAAAAGTTCTGATGAACACTGAAGCTTTCTTT.

This clone was seen only once. The chain couples TRBV30 to TRBJ1-1; a possible D gene is TRBD1 (5 bases). The CDR3 runs to 13 residues. V was trimmed by 0 bases and J by 4 bases, leaving 9 bases between them. Germline CDR1 reads GTSNPN; CDR2 reads SVGIG (reference sequence). CDR3 DNA: TGTGCCTGGAGTGTTTACGGGGGCACTGAAGCTTTCTTT. Residues: CAWSVYGGTEAFF.

The rearrangement links TRBV4-1 to TRBJ1-1, with TRBD1 matching 7 bases. Per germline, CDR1 MGHRA and CDR2 YSYEKL. The V and J ends lost 3 bases and 3 bases, in that order; junction bases with no gene match: 4. The CDR3 spans 14 residues. The CDR3 nucleotides read TGCGCCAGCAGCCACCGACAGGGCGACACTGAAGCTTTCTTT. Its translation: CASSHRQGDTEAFF.

The rearrangement links TRBV30 to TRBJ1-1; D is perhaps TRBD1 (5 bases). Per the germline V gene, CDR1 is GTSNPN and CDR2 is SVGIG (reference sequence). V was cut by 4 bases and J by 0 bases, with 18 bases left in between. CDR3 size: 16 residues. CDR3 sequence reads: CAWILIGGTVNTEAFF. The CDR3, as DNA: TGTGCCTGGATTCTAATAGGAGGGACGGTGAACACTGAAGCTTTCTTT. The variable domain in full, completed from reference TRBV30 and TRBJ1-1, reads SQTIHQWPATLVQPVGSPLSLECTVEGTSNPNLYWYRQAAGRGLQLLFYSVGIGQISSEVPQNLSASRPQDRQFILSSKKLLLSDSGFYLCAWILIGGTVNTEAFFGQGTRLTVV.

J is TRBJ1-2 and V is TRBV2; TRBD1 agrees at 8 bases. In germline, CDR1 is SNHLY, CDR2 FYNNEI. This CDR3 spans 14 amino acids. V shed 2 bases, J shed 2 bases, and the junction held 1 base outside the gene matches. In DNA form, the CDR3 reads TGTGCCAGCAGTGAAAGGACAGGGAACTATGGCTACACCTTC. It specifies CASSERTGNYGYTF.